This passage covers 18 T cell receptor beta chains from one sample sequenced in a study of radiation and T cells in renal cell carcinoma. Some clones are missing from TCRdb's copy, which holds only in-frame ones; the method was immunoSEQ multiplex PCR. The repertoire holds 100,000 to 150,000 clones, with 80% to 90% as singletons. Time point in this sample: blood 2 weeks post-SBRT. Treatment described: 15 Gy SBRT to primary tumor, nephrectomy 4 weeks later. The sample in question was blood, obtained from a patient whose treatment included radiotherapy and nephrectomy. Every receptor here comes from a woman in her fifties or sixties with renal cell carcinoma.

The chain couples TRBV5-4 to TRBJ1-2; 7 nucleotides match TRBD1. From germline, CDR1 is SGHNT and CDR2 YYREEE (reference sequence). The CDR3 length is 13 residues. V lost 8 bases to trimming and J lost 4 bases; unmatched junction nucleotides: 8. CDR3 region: CASLKAGGYGYTF. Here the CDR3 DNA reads TGTGCCAGTTTGAAGGCAGGGGGCTATGGCTACACCTTC.

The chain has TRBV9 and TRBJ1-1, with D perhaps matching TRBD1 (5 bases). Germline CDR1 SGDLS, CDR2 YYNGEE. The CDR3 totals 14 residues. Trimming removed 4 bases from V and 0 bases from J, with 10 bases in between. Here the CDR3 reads CASSSRQMNTEAFF. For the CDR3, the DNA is TGTGCCAGCAGCTCGCGACAGATGAACACTGAAGCTTTCTTT.

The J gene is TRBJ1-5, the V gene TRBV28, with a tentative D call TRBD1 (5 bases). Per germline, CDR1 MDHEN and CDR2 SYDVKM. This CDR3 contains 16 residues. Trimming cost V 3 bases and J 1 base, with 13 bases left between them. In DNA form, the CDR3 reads TGTGCCAGCAGTTTTCCTGGGGGACTCAGCAATCAGCCCCAGCATTTT. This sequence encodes CASSFPGGLSNQPQHF.

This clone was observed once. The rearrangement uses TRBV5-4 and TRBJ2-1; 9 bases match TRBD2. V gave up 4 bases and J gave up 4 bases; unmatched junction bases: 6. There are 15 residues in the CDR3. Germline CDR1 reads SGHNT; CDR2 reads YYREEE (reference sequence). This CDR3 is CASSPGTSTYNEQFF. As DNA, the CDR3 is TGTGCCAGCAGCCCCGGGACTAGCACATACAATGAGCAGTTCTTC.

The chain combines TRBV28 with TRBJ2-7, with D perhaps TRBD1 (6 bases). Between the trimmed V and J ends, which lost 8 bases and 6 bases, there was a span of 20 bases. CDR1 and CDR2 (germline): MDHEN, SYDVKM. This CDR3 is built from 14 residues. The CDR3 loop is CASGQSLKFVEQYF. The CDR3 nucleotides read TGTGCCAGCGGACAGTCGCTCAAGTTTGTCGAGCAGTACTTC.

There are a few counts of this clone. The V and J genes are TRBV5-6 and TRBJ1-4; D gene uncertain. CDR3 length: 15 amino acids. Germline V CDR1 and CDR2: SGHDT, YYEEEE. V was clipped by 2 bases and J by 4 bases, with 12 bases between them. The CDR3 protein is CASSFRPAHNEKLFF. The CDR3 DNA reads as TGTGCCAGCAGCTTCCGGCCTGCTCATAATGAAAAACTGTTTTTT.

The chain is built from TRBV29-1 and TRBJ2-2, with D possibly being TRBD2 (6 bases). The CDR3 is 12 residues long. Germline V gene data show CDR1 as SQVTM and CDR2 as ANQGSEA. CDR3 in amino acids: CTFGGNTGELFF. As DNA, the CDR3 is TGCACCTTCGGGGGAAACACCGGGGAGCTGTTTTTT.

The CDR3 coding sequence is TGTGCCAGCAGTCCCCCGGTAACTGGAAACACCATATATTTT. It encodes CASSPPVTGNTIYF. The genes are TRBV6-5 and TRBJ1-3; D gene unclear. The CDR3 contains 14 residues. Trimming took 5 bases from V and 2 from J, leaving 10 bases between them. CDR1 and CDR2 (germline): MNHEY, SVGAGI.

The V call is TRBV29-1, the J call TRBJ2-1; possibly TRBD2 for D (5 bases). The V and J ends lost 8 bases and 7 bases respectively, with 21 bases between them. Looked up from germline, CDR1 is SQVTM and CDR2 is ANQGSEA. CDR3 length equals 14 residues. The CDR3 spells CSTYAPGSDNEQFF. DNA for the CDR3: TGCAGCACCTATGCCCCGGGGTCGGATAATGAGCAGTTCTTC.

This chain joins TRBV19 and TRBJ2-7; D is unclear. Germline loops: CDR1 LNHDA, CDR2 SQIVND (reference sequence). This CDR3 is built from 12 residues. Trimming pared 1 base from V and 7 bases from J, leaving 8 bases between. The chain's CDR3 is CASSIGWGEQYF. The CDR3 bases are TGTGCCAGTAGTATAGGATGGGGAGAGCAGTACTTC.

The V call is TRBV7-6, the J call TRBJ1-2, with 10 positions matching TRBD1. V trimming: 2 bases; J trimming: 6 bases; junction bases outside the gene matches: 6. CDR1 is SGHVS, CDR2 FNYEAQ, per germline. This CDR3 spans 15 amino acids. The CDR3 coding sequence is TGTGCCAGCAGCTTATACTGGGGACAGGGGCATGGCTACACCTTC. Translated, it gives CASSLYWGQGHGYTF.

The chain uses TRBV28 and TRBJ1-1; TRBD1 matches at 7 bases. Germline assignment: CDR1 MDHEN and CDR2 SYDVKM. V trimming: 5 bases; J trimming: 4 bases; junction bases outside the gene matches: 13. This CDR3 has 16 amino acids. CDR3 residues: CASSPAGNRGLTEAFF. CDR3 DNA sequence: TGTGCCAGCAGTCCCGCCGGGAACAGGGGACTCACTGAAGCTTTCTTT.

The CDR3 DNA follows: TGTGCCAGCAGCTTCACCAGGGAAACTGGCTACACCTTC. Translation: CASSFTRETGYTF. The chain links TRBV7-3 to TRBJ1-2; weak D call: TRBD1 (5 bases). This CDR3 comprises 13 residues. V lost 3 bases, J lost 7 bases, and 12 bases lay in between. The germline V gene has CDR1 SGHTA and CDR2 FQGTGA.

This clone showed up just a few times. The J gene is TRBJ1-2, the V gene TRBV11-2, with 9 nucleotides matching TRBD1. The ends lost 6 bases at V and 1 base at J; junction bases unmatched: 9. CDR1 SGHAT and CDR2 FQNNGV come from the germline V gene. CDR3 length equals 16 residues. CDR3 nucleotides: TGTGCCAGCAGGAAGCCGGGACAGGGTTTTAACTATGGCTACACCTTC. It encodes CASRKPGQGFNYGYTF.

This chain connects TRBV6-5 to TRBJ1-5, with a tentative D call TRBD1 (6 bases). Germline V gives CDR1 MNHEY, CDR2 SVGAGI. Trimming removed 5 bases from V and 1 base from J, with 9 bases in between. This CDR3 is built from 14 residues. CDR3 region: CASSGGGSNQPQHF. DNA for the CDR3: TGTGCCAGCAGTGGAGGGGGAAGCAATCAGCCCCAGCATTTT.

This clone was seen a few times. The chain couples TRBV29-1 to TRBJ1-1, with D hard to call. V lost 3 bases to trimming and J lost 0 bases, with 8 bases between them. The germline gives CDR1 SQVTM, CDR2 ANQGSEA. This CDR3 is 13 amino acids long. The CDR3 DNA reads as TGCAGCGTTGAGAGAGGAGTGAACACTGAAGCTTTCTTT. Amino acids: CSVERGVNTEAFF.

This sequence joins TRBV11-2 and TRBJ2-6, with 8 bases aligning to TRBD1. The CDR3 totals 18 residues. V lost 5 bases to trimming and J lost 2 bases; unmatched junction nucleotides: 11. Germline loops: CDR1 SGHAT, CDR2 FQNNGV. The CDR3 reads CASSTRWTGQAGANVLTF. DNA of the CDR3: TGTGCCAGCAGCACCAGATGGACAGGGCAAGCTGGGGCCAACGTCCTGACTTTC.

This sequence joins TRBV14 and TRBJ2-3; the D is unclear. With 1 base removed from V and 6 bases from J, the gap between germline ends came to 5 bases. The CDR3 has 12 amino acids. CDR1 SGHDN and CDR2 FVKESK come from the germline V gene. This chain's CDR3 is CASSQGRDTQYF. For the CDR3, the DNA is TGTGCCAGCAGCCAAGGGCGGGATACGCAGTATTTT.